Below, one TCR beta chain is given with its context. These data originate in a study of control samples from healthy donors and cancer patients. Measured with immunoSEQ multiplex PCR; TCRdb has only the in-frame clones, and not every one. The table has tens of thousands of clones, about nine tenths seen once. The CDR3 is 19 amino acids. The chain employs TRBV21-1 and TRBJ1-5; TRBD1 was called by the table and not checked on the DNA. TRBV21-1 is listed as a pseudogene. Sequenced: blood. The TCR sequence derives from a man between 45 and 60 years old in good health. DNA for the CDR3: TGTGCCAGCAGCAATCCAACAGGCCTTATCGATGGGAGCAATCAGCCCCAGCATTTT. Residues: CASSNPTGLIDGSNQPQHF.